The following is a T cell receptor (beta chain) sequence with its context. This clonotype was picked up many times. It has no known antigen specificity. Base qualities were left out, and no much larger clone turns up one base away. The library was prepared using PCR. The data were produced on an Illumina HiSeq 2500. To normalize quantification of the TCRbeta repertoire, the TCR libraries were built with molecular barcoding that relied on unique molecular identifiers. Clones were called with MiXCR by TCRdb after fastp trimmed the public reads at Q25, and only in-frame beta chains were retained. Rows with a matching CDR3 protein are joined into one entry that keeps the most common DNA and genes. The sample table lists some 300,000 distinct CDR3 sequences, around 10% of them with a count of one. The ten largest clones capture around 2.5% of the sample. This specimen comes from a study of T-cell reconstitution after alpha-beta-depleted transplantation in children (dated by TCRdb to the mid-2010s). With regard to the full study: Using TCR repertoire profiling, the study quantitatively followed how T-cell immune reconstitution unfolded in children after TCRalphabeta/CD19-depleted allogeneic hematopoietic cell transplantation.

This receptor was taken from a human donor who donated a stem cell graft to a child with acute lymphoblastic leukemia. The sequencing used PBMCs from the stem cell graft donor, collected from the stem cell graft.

The CDR3 protein sequence reads: CASSLVGGPETQYF. The DNA sequence is as follows: TGTGCCAGCAGCTTAGTAGGGGGCCCGGAGACCCAGTACTTC. The rearranged chain carries TRBV7-2 and TRBJ2-5; 7 junctional bases match TRBD1. The cysteine opens and the phenylalanine closes a CDR3 of 14 amino acids. Only the CDR3 region is kept as DNA, spanning 42 bases read in frame from base 1. The germline V gene specifies SGHTA as CDR1 and FQGNSA as CDR2. V lost 1 base and J lost 5 bases, and the count of bases not matched to a germline gene is 4.